The sequence of this TCR beta chain was determined in a study of T-cell memory formation after mild COVID-19. Across the whole study: TCR clusters largely stayed donor specific.

Study observations and caveats: Certain responding clones were present in pre-infection memory, suggesting participation of cross-reactive memory. Contracting clones, day 15 to 85, had balanced CD4/CD8, and later expanders favored CD4+.

Constant-segment primers were used for 5'RACE, and the resulting TCR alpha and TCR beta cDNA libraries carried sample barcodes and UMIs. TCRdb re-called the 5' RACE reads with MiXCR, one entry per CDR3 protein. Of fewer than 250,000 distinct CDR3 sequences in the sample, around 30% were seen once. Germline V gene sequence: CDR1 MNHNS, CDR2 SASEGT. The CDR3 spans 15 residues. V was trimmed by 6 bases and J by 4 bases, leaving 16 bases between them. This clonotype was seen only a few times. Its antigen is undetermined. J is TRBJ1-3 and V is TRBV6-1; no clear D. This TCR was recovered from an adult woman who had mild COVID-19 (a few samples of this study predate the infection). Cell type and time point are not known. The material sequenced was PBMCs or a T cell subset sorted from them (not recorded which). In DNA form, the CDR3 reads TGTGCCAGCAGGGACGGGGAGACTCAAGGAAACACCATATATTTT. Its translation is CASRDGETQGNTIYF.